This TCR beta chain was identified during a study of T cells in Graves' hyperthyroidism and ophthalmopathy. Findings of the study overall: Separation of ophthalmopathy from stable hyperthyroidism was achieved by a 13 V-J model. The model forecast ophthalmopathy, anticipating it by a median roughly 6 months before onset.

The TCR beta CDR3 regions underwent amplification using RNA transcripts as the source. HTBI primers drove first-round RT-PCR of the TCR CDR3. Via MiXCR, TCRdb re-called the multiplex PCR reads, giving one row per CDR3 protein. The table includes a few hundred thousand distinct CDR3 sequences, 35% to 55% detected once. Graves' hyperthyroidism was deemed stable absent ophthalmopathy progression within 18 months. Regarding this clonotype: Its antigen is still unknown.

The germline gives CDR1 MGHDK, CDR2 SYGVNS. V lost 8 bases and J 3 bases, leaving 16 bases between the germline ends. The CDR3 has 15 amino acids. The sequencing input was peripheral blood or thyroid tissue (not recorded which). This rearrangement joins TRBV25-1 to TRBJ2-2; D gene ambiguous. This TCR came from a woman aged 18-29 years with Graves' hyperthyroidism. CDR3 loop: CASSPYAPDTGELFF. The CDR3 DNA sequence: TGTGCCAGCTCACCATATGCACCGGACACCGGGGAGCTGTTTTTT. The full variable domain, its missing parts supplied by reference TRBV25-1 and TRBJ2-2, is EADIYQTPRYLVIGTGKKITLECSQTMGHDKMYWYQQDPGMELHLIHYSYGVNSTEKGDLSSESTVSRIRTEHFPLTLESARPSHTSQYLCASSPYAPDTGELFFGEGSRLTVL.